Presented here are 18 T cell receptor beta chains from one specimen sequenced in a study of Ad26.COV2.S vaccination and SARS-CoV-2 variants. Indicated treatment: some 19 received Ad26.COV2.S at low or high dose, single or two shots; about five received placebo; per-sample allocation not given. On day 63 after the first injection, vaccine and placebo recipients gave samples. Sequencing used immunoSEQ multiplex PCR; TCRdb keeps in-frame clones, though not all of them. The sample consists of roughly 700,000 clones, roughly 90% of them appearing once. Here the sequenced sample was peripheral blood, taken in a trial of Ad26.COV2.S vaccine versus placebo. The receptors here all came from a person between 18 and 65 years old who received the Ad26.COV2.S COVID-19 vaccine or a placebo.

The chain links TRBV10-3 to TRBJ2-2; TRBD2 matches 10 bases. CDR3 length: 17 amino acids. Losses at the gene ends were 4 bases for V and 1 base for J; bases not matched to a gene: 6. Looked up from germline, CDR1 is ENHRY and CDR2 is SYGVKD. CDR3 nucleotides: TGTGCCATCAGTGGGGCTAGCGGGGGCATGAACACCGGGGAGCTGTTTTTT. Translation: CAISGASGGMNTGELFF.

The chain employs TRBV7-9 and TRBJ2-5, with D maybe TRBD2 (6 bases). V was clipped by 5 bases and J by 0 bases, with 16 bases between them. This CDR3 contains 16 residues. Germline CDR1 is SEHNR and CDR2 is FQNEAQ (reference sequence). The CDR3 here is CASSPEGTLDQETQYF. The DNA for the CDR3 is TGTGCCAGCAGCCCGGAAGGGACTTTGGACCAAGAGACCCAGTACTTC.

DNA of the CDR3: TGTGCCAGCAGCCTAGCCTACCCCGGGGAGCTGTTTTTT. This sequence encodes CASSLAYPGELFF. V and J are TRBV12-3 or TRBV12-4 and TRBJ2-2; D possibly corresponds to TRBD2 (5 bases). This CDR3 spans 13 amino acids. The V gene lost 6 bases and the J gene lost 6 bases, with 11 bases spanning the gap.

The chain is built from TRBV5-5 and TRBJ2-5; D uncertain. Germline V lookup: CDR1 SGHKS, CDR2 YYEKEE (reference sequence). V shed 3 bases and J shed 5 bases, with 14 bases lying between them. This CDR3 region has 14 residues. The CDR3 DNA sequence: TGTGCCAGCAGCTGGACCGTTTCCAGGGAGACCCAGTACTTC. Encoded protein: CASSWTVSRETQYF.

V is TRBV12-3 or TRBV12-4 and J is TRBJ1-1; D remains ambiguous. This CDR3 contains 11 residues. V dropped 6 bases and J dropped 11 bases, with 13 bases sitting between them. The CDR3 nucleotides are TGTGCCAGCAGGGGTTATGAGGAGGCTTTCTTT. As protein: CASRGYEEAFF.

The CDR3 region has the DNA TGCGCCAGCAGCTTAGCTAGCGGAGAGACCCAGTACTTC. Translating it yields CASSLASGETQYF. The chain combines TRBV5-1 with TRBJ2-5; TRBD2 agrees at 7 bases. Germline CDR1 reads SGHRS; CDR2 reads YFSETQ. V shed 2 bases and J 4 bases; nucleotides not matched to a gene: 2. The CDR3 is made up of 13 amino acids.

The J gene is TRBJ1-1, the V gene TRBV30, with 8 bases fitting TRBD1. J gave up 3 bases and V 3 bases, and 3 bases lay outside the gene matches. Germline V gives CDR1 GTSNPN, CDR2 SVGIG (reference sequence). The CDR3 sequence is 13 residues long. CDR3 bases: TGTGCCTGGAGAGGGACAGGCCACACTGAAGCTTTCTTT. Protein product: CAWRGTGHTEAFF.

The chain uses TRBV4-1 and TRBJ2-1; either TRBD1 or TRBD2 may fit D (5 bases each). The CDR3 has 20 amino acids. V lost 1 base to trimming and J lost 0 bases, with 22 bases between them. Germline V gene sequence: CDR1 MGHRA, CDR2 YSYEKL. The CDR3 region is CASSQGVLRRAGGSYNEQFF. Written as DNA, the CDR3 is TGCGCCAGCAGCCAAGGTGTCTTGAGGAGAGCTGGGGGCTCCTACAATGAGCAGTTCTTC.

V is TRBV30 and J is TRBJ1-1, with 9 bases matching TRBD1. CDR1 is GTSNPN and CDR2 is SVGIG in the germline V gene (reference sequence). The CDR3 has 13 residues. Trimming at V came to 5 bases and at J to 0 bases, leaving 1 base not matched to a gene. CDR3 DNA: TGTGCCTGGGGACAGGGGATGAACACTGAAGCTTTCTTT. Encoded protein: CAWGQGMNTEAFF.

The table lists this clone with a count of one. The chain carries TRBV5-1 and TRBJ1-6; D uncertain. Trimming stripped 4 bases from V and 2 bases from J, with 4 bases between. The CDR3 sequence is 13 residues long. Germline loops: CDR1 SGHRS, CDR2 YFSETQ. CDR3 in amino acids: CASSIAYNSPLHF. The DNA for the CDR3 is TGCGCCAGCAGCATCGCCTATAATTCACCCCTCCACTTT.

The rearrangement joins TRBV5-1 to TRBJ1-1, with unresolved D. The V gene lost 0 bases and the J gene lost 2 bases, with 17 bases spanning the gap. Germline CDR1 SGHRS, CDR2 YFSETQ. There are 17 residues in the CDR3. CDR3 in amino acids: CASSLDGSGRLNTEAFF. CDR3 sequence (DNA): TGCGCCAGCAGCTTGGATGGCTCGGGCAGACTTAACACTGAAGCTTTCTTT.

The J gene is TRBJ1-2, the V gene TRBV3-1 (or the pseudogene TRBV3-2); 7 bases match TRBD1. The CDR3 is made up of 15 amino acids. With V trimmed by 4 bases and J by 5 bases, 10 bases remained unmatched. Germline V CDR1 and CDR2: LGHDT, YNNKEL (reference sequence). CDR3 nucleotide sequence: TGTGCCAGCAGCCCCCAGGGGGAGTCAGGATATGGCTACACCTTC. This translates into CASSPQGESGYGYTF.

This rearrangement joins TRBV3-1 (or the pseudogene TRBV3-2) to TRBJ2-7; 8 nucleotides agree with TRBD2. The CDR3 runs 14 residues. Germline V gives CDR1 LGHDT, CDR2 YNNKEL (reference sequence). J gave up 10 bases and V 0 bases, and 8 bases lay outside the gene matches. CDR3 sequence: CASSQDGSGIVQYF. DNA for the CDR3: TGTGCCAGCAGCCAAGACGGTAGCGGGATCGTCCAGTACTTC.

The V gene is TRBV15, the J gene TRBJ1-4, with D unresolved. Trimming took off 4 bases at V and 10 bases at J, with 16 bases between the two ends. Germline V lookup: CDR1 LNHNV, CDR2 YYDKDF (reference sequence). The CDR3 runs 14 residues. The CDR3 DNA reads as TGTGCCACCAGCACTGAACCGGGGAGGGCAAAACTGTTTTTT. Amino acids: CATSTEPGRAKLFF.

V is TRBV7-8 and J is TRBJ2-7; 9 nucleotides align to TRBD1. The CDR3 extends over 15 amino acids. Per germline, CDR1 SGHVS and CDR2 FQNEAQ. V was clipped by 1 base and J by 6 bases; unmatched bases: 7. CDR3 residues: CASSLGDRVGPEQYF. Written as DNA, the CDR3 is TGTGCCAGCAGCTTAGGGGACAGGGTCGGTCCCGAGCAGTACTTC.

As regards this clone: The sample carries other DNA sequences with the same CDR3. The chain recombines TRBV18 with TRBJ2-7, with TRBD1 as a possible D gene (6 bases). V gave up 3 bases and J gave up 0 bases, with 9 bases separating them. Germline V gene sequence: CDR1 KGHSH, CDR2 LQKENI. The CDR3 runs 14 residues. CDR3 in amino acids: CASSPQGLSYEQYF. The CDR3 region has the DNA TGTGCCAGCTCACCCCAGGGGCTCTCCTACGAGCAGTACTTC.

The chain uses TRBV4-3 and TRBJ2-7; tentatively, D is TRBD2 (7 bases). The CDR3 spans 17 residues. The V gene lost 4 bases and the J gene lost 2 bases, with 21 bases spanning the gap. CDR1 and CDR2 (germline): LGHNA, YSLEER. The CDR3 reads CASSPGGWGARAYEQYF. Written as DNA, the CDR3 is TGCGCCAGCAGCCCGGGGGGCTGGGGGGCGAGGGCCTACGAGCAGTACTTC.

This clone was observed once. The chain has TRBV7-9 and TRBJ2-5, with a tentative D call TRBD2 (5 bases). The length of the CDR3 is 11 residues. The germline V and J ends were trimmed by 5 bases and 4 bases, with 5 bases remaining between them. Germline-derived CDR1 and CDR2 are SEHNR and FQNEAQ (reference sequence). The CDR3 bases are TGTGCCAGCAGCGAGGGAGAGACCCAGTACTTC. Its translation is CASSEGETQYF.